The 7 T cell receptor beta chains reported below all come from one sample, sequenced in a study of regulatory T cells in long-lasting Graves disease. For TCR beta, libraries came from iRepertoire HTBI primers and Arm-PCR of CDR3 regions. TCRdb re-called the multiplex PCR reads with MiXCR, one entry per CDR3 protein. The sample has about 360,000 distinct CDR3 sequences; around 16% are singletons. Specified time point: newly diagnosed GD, antithyroid drugs for less than 3 months. Extracted RNA from PBMCs served as the source of the TCR library. The same data also contributed to another study, on T cells in Graves' hyperthyroidism and ophthalmopathy.

This specimen consisted of peripheral blood mononuclear cells (PBMCs), obtained at new diagnosis, from a patient treated with antithyroid drugs. Receptor source: a woman aged 18-29 years with Graves disease.

The table lists this clonotype with a few counts. The CDR3 nucleotides read TGCAGTGCTAGAGGAGGGCAAGGGAGCACCGGGGAGCTGTTTTTT. Protein sequence: CSARGGQGSTGELFF. V usage is TRBV20-1 and J usage is TRBJ2-2; a possible D gene is TRBD2 (5 bases). CDR3 size: 15 residues. Germline V gene sequence: CDR1 DFQATT, CDR2 SNEGSKA (reference sequence). V shed 1 base and J shed 4 bases, with 13 bases lying between them.

The rearrangement uses TRBV20-1 and TRBJ2-3; D is undetermined. There are 15 residues in the CDR3. Trimming removed 3 bases at V and 4 bases at J, with 17 bases between. The germline V gene has CDR1 DFQATT and CDR2 SNEGSKA (reference sequence). The CDR3: CSARPLTTLADTQYF. For the CDR3, the DNA is TGCAGTGCTAGGCCCTTGACCACTTTGGCAGATACGCAGTATTTT.

As regards this clonotype: A read error may be the cause here, since a much bigger clone is one base away. The chain recombines TRBV18 with TRBJ2-1; D is unclear. CDR1 is KGHSH and CDR2 is LQKENI in the germline V gene. The CDR3 is 15 residues long. The DNA for the CDR3 is TGTGTCAGCTCCTGGGCAAGGAGCTCCTACAATGAGCAGTTCTTC. This translates into CVSSWARSSYNEQFF.

This chain uses TRBV12-3 or TRBV12-4 with TRBJ1-3; D is ambiguous. The CDR3 has 12 amino acids. Trimming removed 8 bases from V and 0 bases from J, with 5 bases in between. CDR3 in DNA: TGTGCCAGCGGGAGCTCTGGAAACACCATATATTTT. Its translation is CASGSSGNTIYF.

This clonotype was seen many times. This sequence joins TRBV28 and TRBJ2-1; D ambiguous. This CDR3 contains 13 residues. V lost 3 bases and J lost 6, with 9 bases in between. Germline V gives CDR1 MDHEN, CDR2 SYDVKM. The DNA for the CDR3 is TGTGCCAGCAGTTTCCCACCTGGCAATGAGCAGTTCTTC. It is translated as CASSFPPGNEQFF.

The gene calls are TRBV20-1 and TRBJ2-2, with D maybe TRBD1 (6 bases). CDR1 DFQATT and CDR2 SNEGSKA come from the germline V gene (reference sequence). The CDR3 contains 15 residues. V shed 3 bases and J shed 0 bases, with 11 bases lying between them. The CDR3 coding sequence is TGCAGTGCTAGGGAAGACAGGCCGAACACCGGGGAGCTGTTTTTT. It yields the protein CSAREDRPNTGELFF.

The sample holds many counts of this clonotype. This sequence joins TRBV6-1 and TRBJ2-7; the match to TRBD1 covers 7 bases. The CDR3 runs to 15 residues. V was pared by 7 bases and J by 4 bases, with 13 bases of the junction left unmatched. Germline values: CDR1 MNHNS, CDR2 SASEGT. The CDR3 sequence is CASMDRPATGYEQYF. The CDR3, as DNA: TGTGCCAGCATGGACAGGCCCGCAACTGGGTACGAGCAGTACTTC.